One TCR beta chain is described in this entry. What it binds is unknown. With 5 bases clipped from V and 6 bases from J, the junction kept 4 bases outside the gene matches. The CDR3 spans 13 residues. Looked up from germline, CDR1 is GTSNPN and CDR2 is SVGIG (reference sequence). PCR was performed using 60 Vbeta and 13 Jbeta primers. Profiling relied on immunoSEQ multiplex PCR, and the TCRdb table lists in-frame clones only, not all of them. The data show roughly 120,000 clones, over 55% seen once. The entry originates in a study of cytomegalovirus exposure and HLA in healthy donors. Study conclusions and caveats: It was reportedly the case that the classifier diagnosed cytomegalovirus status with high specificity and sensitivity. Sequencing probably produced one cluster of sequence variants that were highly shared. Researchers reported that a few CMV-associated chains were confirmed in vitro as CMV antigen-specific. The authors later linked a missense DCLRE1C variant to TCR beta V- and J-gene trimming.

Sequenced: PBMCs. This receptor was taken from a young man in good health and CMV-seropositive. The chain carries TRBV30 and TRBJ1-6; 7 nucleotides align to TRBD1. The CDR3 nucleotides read TGTGCCTGGCAGGGACAGATTAATTCACCCCTCCACTTT. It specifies CAWQGQINSPLHF. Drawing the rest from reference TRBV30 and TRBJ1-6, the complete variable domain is SQTIHQWPATLVQPVGSPLSLECTVEGTSNPNLYWYRQAAGRGLQLLFYSVGIGQISSEVPQNLSASRPQDRQFILSSKKLLLSDSGFYLCAWQGQINSPLHFGNGTRLTVT.